This T cell receptor beta chain comes out of a study of identical twins. This clonotype was detected many times. TCRdb re-derived calls from the 5' RACE reads in MiXCR, one entry per CDR3 protein. Of 250,000 or so distinct CDR3 sequences listed, about an eighth were seen once; the top ten hold approximately 4%. The CDR3 contains 13 residues. With 4 bases removed from V and 1 base from J, the gap between germline ends came to 7 bases. Germline CDR1 MNHNS, CDR2 SASEGT. The same specimen was also included in a second study, on yellow fever vaccine responses in identical twins.

Sequenced sample: memory (CD45RO+) T cells sorted from blood. The V call is TRBV6-1, the J call TRBJ1-2, with a possible D match to TRBD1 (6 bases). The receptor was isolated from a woman aged 18-35 years in good health. In DNA form, the CDR3 reads TGTGCCAGCAGTGGGACAGATAACTATGGCTACACCTTC. As protein: CASSGTDNYGYTF.